This T cell receptor gamma chain is drawn from a study of Vγ9Vδ2 T cells in congenital toxoplasmosis (dated by TCRdb to about 2021). About the full investigation: To diagnose congenital toxoplasmosis, IgG, IgM and IgA serology, Western blot and an in-house interferon-gamma release assay were used. Repertoire sequencing was done on samples from infants at 2 months after birth and at 1 year of age. In this study, researchers looked at the gamma and delta chain CDR3 repertoires of sorted blood gammadelta T cells, comparing infants congenitally infected with T. gondii against uninfected infants. TCR sequencing was performed on 5 or 6 infected and 10 to 11 uninfected infants at 2 months and on 3 infected and 4 uninfected infants at 1 year. Study-wide conclusions, independent of this receptor: Among approximately 2-month-old infants, germline-encoded fetal-type TRDV2 CDR3 sequences seemed to show up more often in infected than in uninfected infants, which suggests an in utero expansion footprint. Both infected and uninfected infants showed a high prevalence of a public TRGV9 clonotype. At 2 months, infected infants appeared to have fewer N additions in TRGV9 and TRDV2 CDR3s than uninfected infants, particularly in TRDV2-TRDJ1 sequences. Two months was the earliest age with enough suitable sample material for TCR repertoire analysis, so newborn repertoires were not sequenced. Repertoire differences between infected and uninfected infants were less clearly seen at 1 year of age than at 2 months.

Mothers of both infected and uninfected infants received the same treatment, using spiramycin and/or pyrimethamine plus sulfadiazine plus folinic acid. Every infant, whether infected or uninfected, was delivered at term, after more than 37 weeks of gestation. Approximately 1,000 uL of blood was turned into PBMCs through Lymphoprep gradient centrifugation, and the PBMCs were then cryopreserved in liquid nitrogen and sent to Belgium. Thawed PBMCs were labeled with Zombie NIR viability dye and stained with CD3, TCR gammadelta, Vgamma9 and Vdelta2 antibodies. Sorting of CD3+ TCRgammadelta+ T cells was performed on a FACSAria III, with a mean purity of 98%. For each sample, the RNeasy Micro Kit was used to isolate RNA from around 10,000 sorted gammadelta T cells. The study infants had mothers who were enrolled with primary T. gondii infection during pregnancy. The infants' peripheral blood was drawn at an outpatient microbiology and virology center located in Pavia, Italy.

cDNA was generated in one tube by template-switch reverse transcription with TRGC- and TRDC-specific primers, using SuperScript II. The TRGC primer was designed so that it binds both the TRGC1 and the TRGC2 constant genes. TRG and TRD amplification used the KAPA Real-Time Library Amplification Kit, with AMPure XP bead purification between steps. Index PCR with the Nextera XT Index Kit was used to attach Illumina sequencing adapters. Sequencing of TRG and TRD amplicons was performed on an Illumina MiSeq with the V2 300 kit, and 150 bp paired-end reads were generated. Turning to the authors' computational methods: Before any further analysis, FastQC version 0.11.8 was used to assess read quality. With MiXCR version 3.0.3, reads were aligned to GenBank TRG or TRD reference genes and CDR3 sequences were built. MiXCR defaults were kept, except that TRDD gene segments were assembled using 3 rather than 5 consecutive nucleotides. N additions, CDR3 length, J segment length and clonotype sharing between samples were computed with VDJtools version 1.2.1. CDR3 sequences that were out of frame or contained stop codons were left out of the analysis. The overlap of infant repertoires with previously published Vgamma9Vdelta2 repertoires from fetal, cord blood and adult blood was compared. Public reads were reanalyzed in TCRdb with CATT, and rows carrying the same DNA were merged afterwards. The V and J calls follow TCRdb's processing rather than the paper's. The sample contains 520 or so gamma-chain clones, roughly 19% of them found a single time. The ten largest clones take up less than 25% of the sample.

The germline V gene (reference sequence) provides CDR1 VTNTFY and CDR2 YDVSTARD. The CDR3 runs 11 residues from the cysteine to the phenylalanine. Of all the DNA, just the CDR3 is kept, 33 bases in frame from base 1. V is cut back by 0 bases and J by 12 bases, with 5 bases in the junction unmatched. In its sample, this clone comes out as medium-sized (0.01 to 0.1%). Its recognized antigen is unknown. Base qualities were left out, and no much larger clone turns up one base away. Sequences were obtained from gamma-delta T cells from blood. The source is a child under 10 years old born to a mother with Toxoplasma gondii infection during pregnancy, either congenitally infected or uninfected (not recorded which). The sequence is built from TRGV3 and TRGJ1 or TRGJ2. The DNA reads as follows: TGTGCCACCTGGGACAGGCTGATGAAACTCTTT. This encodes CATWDRLMKLF.